The 5 T cell receptor beta chains below were found in one sample sequenced in a study of cytomegalovirus exposure and HLA in healthy donors. PCR amplification relied on 60 Vbeta primers (plus 13 Jbeta primers). Assay used: immunoSEQ multiplex PCR; TCRdb lists only in-frame clones, some missing. Here the sample spans some 100,000 clones, approximately 70% being singletons. Input material: PBMCs. These receptors were obtained from a man aged 35 to 55 in good health and CMV-seronegative.

This chain joins TRBV25-1 and TRBJ1-2; a weak D match, TRBD1 (5 bases). CDR1 is MGHDK and CDR2 is SYGVNS in the germline V gene. The CDR3 is 14 residues long. The V gene lost 6 bases and the J gene lost 3 bases, with 14 bases spanning the gap. CDR3 sequence reads: CASRGGLVHYGYTF. Here the CDR3 DNA reads TGTGCCAGCAGGGGGGGGTTGGTGCACTATGGCTACACCTTC.

This clone was seen a handful of times. The rearrangement uses TRBV5-4 and TRBJ2-3; the D gene is possibly TRBD2 (5 bases). Germline V gives CDR1 SGHNT, CDR2 YYREEE (reference sequence). V was clipped by 4 bases and J by 0 bases, with 9 bases between them. CDR3 size: 14 residues. Here the CDR3 DNA reads TGTGCCAGCAGCCCCCCGGGGAGCACAGATACGCAGTATTTT. Amino acid sequence: CASSPPGSTDTQYF.

The J gene is TRBJ2-5, the V gene TRBV13; D possibly corresponds to TRBD1 (5 bases). The CDR3 runs to 14 residues. Per germline, CDR1 PRHDT and CDR2 FYEKMQ (reference sequence). Trimming removed 0 bases at V and 2 bases at J, with 7 bases between. The CDR3 spells CASSLGQGQETQYF. DNA for the CDR3: TGTGCCAGCAGCTTAGGCCAGGGTCAAGAGACCCAGTACTTC. Based on the CDR3 plus reference TRBV13 and TRBJ2-5, the full variable domain is AAGVIQSPRHLIKEKRETATLKCYPIPRHDTVYWYQQGPGQDPQFLISFYEKMQSDKGSIPDRFSAQQFSDYHSELNMSSLELGDSALYFCASSLGQGQETQYFGPGTRLLVL.

This chain uses TRBV6-5 with TRBJ1-1, with 9 bases that match TRBD1. Trimming at V came to 6 bases and at J to 4 bases, leaving 9 bases not matched to a gene. From germline, CDR1 is MNHEY and CDR2 SVGAGI. This CDR3 is 15 amino acids long. DNA for the CDR3: TGTGCCAGCAGCGAAACAGGGGGCGGCGGCACTGAAGCTTTCTTT. Residues: CASSETGGGGTEAFF.

The CDR3 spells CARGGRRLNEQFF. The CDR3 DNA follows: TGTGCGAGGGGGGGCCGCCGACTCAATGAGCAGTTCTTC. J is TRBJ2-1 and V is TRBV30; maybe TRBD2 (7 bases). CDR1 is GTSNPN, CDR2 SVGIG, per germline (reference sequence). The CDR3 has 13 amino acids.